This T cell receptor beta chain was observed in a study of T cells in Graves' hyperthyroidism and ophthalmopathy. At least ten counts were recorded for this clonotype. TCR beta CDR3 regions were amplified from RNA transcripts. HTBI primers drove first-round RT-PCR of the TCR CDR3. Using its own MiXCR run on the multiplex PCR reads, TCRdb lists one record per CDR3 protein. The data contain approximately 600,000 distinct CDR3 sequences, around 20% of them singletons. The diagnostic basis comprised clinical symptoms, serum thyroxine and TRAb, thyroid ultrasound and orbital computed tomography. Germline V gene lookup returns CDR1 SGHRS and CDR2 YFSETQ. The CDR3 length is 14 residues. Trimming removed 0 bases at V and 7 bases at J, with 10 bases between.

The sequencing sample was made of blood. The chain carries TRBV5-1 and TRBJ2-2; D uncertain. The sequence came from a young man with Graves' ophthalmopathy. In nucleotides, the CDR3 is TGCGCCAGCAGCTTGGAAAACTGGAGCGGGGAGCTGTTTTTT. It encodes CASSLENWSGELFF.